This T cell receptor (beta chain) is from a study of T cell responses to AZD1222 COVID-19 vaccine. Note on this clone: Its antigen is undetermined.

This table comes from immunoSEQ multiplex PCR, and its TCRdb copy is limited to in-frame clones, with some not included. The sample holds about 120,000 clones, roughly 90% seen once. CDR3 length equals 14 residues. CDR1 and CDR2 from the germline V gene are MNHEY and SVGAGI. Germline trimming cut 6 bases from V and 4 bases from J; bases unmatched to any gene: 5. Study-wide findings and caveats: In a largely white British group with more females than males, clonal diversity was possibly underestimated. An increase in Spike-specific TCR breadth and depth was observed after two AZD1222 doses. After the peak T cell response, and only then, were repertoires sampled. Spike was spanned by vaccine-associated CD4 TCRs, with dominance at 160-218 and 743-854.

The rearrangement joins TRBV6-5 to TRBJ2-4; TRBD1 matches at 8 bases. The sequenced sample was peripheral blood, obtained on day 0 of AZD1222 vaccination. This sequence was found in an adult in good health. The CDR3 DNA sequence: TGTGCCAGCAGCCGGACAGGGTTAAAAAACATTCAGTACTTC. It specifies CASSRTGLKNIQYF.